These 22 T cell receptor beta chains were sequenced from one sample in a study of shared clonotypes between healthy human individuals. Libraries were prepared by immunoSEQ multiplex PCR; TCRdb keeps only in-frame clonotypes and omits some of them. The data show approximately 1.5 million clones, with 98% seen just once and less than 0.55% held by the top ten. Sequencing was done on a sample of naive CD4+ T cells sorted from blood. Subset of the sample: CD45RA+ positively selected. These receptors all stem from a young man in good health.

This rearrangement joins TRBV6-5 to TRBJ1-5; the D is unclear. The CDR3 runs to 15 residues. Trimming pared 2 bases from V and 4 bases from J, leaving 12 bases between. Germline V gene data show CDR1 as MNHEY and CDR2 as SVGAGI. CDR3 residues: CASSYPGRWNQPQHF. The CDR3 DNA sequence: TGTGCCAGCAGTTACCCTGGTCGGTGGAATCAGCCCCAGCATTTT.

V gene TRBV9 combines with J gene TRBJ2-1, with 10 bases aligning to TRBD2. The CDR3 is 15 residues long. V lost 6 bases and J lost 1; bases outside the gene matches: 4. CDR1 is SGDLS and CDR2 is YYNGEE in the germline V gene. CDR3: CASTPSGSSYNEQFF. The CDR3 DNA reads TGTGCCAGCACCCCTAGCGGGAGTTCCTACAATGAGCAGTTCTTC. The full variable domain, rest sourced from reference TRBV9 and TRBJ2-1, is DSGVTQTPKHLITATGQRVTLRCSPRSGDLSVYWYQQSLDQGLQFLIQYYNGEERAKGNILERFSAQQFPDLHSELNLSSLELGDSALYFCASTPSGSSYNEQFFGPGTRLTVL.

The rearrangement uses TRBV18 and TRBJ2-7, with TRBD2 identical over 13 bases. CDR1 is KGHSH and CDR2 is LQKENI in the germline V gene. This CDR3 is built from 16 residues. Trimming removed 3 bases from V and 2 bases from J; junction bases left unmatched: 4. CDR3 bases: TGTGCCAGCTCACCTTTCGGGACTAGCGGGACCTACGAGCAGTACTTC. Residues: CASSPFGTSGTYEQYF.

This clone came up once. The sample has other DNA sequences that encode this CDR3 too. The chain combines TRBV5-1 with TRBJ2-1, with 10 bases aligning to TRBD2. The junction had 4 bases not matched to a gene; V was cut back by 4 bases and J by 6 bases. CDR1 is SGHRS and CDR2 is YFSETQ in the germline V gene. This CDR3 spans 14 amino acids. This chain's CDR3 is CASSPVAGGNEQFF. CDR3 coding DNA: TGCGCCAGCAGCCCCGTAGCGGGAGGCAATGAGCAGTTCTTC.

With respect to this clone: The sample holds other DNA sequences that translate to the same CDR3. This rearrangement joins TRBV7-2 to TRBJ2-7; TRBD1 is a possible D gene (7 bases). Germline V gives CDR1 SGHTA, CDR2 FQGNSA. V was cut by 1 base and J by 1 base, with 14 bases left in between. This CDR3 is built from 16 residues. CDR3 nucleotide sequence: TGTGCCAGCAGCTTAGATGGAGGGGGCGTATCCTACGAGCAGTACTTC. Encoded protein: CASSLDGGGVSYEQYF. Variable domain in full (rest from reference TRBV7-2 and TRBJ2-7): GAGVSQSPSNKVTEKGKDVELRCDPISGHTALYWYRQSLGQGLEFLIYFQGNSAPDKSGLPSDRFSAERTGGSVSTLTIQRTQQEDSAVYLCASSLDGGGVSYEQYFGPGTRLTVT.

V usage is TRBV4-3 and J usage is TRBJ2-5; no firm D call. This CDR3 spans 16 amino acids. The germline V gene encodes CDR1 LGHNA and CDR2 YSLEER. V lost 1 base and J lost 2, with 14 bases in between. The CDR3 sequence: CASSQGKRFNQETQYF. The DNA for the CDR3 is TGCGCCAGCAGCCAAGGAAAGAGGTTCAATCAAGAGACCCAGTACTTC.

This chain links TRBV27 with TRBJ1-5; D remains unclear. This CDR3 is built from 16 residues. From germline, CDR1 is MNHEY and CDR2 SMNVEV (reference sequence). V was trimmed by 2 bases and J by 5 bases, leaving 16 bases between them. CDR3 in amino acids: CASSLSAELIHQPQHF. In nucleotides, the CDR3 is TGTGCCAGCAGTTTAAGCGCTGAACTTATCCATCAGCCCCAGCATTTT.

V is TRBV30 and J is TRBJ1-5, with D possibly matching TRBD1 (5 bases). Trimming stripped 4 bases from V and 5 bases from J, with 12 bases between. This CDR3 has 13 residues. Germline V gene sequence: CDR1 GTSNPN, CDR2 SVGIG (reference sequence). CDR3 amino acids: CAWTPGGDQPQHF. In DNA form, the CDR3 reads TGTGCCTGGACCCCCGGGGGGGATCAGCCCCAGCATTTT.

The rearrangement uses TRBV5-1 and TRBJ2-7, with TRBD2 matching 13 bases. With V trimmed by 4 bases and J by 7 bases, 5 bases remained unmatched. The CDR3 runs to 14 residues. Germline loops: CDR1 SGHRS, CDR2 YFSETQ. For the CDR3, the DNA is TGCGCCAGCAGCGGGACTAGCGGGAAAGTGGAGCAGTACTTC. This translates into CASSGTSGKVEQYF.

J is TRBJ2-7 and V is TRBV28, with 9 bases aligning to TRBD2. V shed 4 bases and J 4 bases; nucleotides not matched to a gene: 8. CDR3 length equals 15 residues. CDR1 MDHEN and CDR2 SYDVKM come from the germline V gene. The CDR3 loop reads CASSSAGGPRYEQYF. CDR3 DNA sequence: TGTGCCAGCAGTTCAGCGGGAGGCCCGAGGTACGAGCAGTACTTC.

The CDR3: CASSVIRGQTMNTEAFF. CDR3 nucleotides: TGTGCCAGCAGCGTGATAAGAGGGCAGACTATGAACACTGAAGCTTTCTTT. The genes are TRBV7-2 and TRBJ1-1; D gene unclear. The ends were cut back, 5 bases at V and 0 bases at J, with 19 bases in the middle. CDR1 SGHTA and CDR2 FQGNSA come from the germline V gene. There are 17 residues in the CDR3.

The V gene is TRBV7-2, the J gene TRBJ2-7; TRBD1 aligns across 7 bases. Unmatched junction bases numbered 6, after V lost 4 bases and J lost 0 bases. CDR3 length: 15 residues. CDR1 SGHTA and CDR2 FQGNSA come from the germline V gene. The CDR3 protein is CASSSNRGPSYEQYF. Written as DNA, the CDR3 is TGTGCCAGCAGCTCGAACAGGGGACCCTCCTACGAGCAGTACTTC.

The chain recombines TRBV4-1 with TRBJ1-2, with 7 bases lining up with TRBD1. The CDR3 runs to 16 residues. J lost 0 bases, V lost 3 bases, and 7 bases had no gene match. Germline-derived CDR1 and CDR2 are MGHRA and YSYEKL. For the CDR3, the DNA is TGCGCCAGCAGCCAGGAAACAGGGGTAGCTAACTATGGCTACACCTTC. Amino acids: CASSQETGVANYGYTF.

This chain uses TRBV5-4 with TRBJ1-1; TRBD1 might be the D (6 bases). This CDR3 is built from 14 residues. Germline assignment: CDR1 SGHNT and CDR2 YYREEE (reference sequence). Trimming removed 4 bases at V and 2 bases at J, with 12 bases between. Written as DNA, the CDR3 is TGTGCCAGCAGCGCCGGGACATCAAACACTGAAGCTTTCTTT. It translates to CASSAGTSNTEAFF.

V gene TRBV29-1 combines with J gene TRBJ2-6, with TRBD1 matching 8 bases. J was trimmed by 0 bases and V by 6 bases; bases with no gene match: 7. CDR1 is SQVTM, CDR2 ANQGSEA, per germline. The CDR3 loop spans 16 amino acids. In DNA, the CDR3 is TGCAGCGTACTGACAGGGGCCGCCTCTGGGGCCAACGTCCTGACTTTC. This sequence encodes CSVLTGAASGANVLTF.

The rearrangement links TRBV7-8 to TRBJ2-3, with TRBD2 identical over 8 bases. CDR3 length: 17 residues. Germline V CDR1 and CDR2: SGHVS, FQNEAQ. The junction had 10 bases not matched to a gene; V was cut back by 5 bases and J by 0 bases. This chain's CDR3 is CASSRDPLAASTDTQYF. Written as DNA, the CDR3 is TGTGCCAGCAGCCGAGACCCACTAGCGGCTAGCACAGATACGCAGTATTTT.

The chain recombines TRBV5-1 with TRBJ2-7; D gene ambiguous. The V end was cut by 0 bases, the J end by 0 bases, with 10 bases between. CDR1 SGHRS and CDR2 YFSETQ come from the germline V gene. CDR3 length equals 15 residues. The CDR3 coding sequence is TGCGCCAGCAGCTTGGATGTGGGAAGCTCCTACGAGCAGTACTTC. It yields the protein CASSLDVGSSYEQYF.

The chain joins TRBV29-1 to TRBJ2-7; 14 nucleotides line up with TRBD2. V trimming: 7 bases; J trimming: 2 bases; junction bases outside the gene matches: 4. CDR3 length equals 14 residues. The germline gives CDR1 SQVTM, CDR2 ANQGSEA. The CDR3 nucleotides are TGCAGCGCCTCGGGACTAGCGGGGGCCTACGAGCAGTACTTC. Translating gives CSASGLAGAYEQYF.

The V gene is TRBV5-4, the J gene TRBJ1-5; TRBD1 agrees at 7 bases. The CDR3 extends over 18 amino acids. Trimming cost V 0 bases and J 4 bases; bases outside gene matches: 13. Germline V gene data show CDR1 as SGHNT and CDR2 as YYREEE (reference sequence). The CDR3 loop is CASSLGGDRVEENQPQHF. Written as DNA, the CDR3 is TGTGCCAGCAGCTTGGGGGGAGACAGGGTGGAAGAAAATCAGCCCCAGCATTTT.

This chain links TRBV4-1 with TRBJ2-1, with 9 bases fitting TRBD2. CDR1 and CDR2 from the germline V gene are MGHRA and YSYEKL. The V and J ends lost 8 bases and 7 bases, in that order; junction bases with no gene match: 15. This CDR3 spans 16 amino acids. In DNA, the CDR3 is TGCGCCAGCGCAGGGATTGCGGGAGGGCCGGGGAATGAGCAGTTCTTC. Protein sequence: CASAGIAGGPGNEQFF.

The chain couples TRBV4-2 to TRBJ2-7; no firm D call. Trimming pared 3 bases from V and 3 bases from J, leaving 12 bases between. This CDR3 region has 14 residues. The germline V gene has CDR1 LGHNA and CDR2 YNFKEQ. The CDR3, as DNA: TGTGCCAGCAGCCAGGCCCAAAGGAGCTACGAGCAGTACTTC. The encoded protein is CASSQAQRSYEQYF.

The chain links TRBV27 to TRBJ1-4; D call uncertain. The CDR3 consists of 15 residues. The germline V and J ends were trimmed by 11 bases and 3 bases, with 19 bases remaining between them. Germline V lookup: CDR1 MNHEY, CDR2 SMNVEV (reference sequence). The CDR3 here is CAAKKGPAANEKLFF. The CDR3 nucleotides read TGTGCCGCCAAGAAGGGTCCCGCGGCTAATGAAAAACTGTTTTTT.